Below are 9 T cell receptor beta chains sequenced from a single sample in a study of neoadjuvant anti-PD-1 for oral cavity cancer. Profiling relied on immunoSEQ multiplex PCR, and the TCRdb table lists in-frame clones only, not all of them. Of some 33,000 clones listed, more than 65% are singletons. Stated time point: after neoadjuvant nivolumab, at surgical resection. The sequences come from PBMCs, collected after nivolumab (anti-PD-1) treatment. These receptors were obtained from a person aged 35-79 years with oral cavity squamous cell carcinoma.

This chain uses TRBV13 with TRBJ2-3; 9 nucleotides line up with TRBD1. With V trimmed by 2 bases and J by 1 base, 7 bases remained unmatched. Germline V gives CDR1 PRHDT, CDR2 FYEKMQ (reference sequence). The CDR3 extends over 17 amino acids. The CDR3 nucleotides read TGTGCCAGCAGCTTACAGTCCCGGGACAGGGGCACAGATACGCAGTATTTT. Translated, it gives CASSLQSRDRGTDTQYF.

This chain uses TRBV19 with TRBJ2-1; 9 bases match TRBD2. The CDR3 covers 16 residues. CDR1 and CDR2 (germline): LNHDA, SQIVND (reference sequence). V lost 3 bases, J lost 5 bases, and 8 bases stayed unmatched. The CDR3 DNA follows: TGTGCCAGTAGTATCGCTAGCGGGGCGGTGAACAATGAGCAGTTCTTC. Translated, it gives CASSIASGAVNNEQFF.

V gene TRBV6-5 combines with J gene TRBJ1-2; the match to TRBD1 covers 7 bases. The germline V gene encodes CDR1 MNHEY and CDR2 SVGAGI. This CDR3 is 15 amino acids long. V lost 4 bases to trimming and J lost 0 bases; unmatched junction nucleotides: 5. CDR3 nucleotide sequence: TGTGCCAGCAGTTCCCCGGGACAGACTAACTATGGCTACACCTTC. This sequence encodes CASSSPGQTNYGYTF.

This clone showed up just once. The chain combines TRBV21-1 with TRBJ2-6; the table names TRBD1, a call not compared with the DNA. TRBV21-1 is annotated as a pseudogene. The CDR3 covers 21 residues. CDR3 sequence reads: CASSRAREQGQATSGANVLTF. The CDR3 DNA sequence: TGTGCCAGCAGCCGAGCGAGGGAACAGGGCCAAGCCACCTCTGGGGCCAACGTCCTGACTTTC.

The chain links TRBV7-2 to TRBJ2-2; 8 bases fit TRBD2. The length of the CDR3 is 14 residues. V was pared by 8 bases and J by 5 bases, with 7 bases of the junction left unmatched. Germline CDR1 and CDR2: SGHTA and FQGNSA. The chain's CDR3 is CASRRGGQTGELFF. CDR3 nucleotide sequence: TGTGCCAGCCGGCGCGGGGGGCAGACCGGGGAGCTGTTTTTT. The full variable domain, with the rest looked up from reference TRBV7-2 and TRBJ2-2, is GAGVSQSPSNKVTEKGKDVELRCDPISGHTALYWYRQSLGQGLEFLIYFQGNSAPDKSGLPSDRFSAERTGGSVSTLTIQRTQQEDSAVYLCASRRGGQTGELFFGEGSRLTVL.

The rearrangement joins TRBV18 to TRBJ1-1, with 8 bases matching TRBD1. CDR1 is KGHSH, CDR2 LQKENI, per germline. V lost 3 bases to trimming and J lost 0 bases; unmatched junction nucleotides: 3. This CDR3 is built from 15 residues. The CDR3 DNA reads TGTGCCAGCTCACCGCGGACAGGGATGAACACTGAAGCTTTCTTT. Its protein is CASSPRTGMNTEAFF. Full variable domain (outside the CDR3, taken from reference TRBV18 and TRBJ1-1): NAGVMQNPRHLVRRRGQEARLRCSPMKGHSHVYWYRQLPEEGLKFMVYLQKENIIDESGMPKERFSAEFPKEGPSILRIQQVVRGDSAAYFCASSPRTGMNTEAFFGQGTRLTVV.

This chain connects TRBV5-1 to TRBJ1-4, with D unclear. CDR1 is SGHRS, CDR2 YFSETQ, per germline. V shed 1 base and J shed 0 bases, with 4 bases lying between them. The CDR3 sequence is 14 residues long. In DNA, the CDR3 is TGCGCCAGCAGCTTGATAGCAACTAATGAAAAACTGTTTTTT. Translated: CASSLIATNEKLFF.

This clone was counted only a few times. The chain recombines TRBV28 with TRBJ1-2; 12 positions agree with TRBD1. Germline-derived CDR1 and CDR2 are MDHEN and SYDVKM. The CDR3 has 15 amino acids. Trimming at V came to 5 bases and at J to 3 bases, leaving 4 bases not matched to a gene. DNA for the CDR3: TGTGCCAGCAGTGGGACAGGGGGCCAGTACTATGGCTACACCTTC. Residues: CASSGTGGQYYGYTF.

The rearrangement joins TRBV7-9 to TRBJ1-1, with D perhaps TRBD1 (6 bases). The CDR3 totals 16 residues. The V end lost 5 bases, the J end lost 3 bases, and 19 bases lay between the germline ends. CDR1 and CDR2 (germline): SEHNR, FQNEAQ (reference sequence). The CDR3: CASSHRTGAMDTEAFF. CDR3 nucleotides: TGTGCCAGCAGCCACAGGACGGGGGCGATGGACACTGAAGCTTTCTTT.